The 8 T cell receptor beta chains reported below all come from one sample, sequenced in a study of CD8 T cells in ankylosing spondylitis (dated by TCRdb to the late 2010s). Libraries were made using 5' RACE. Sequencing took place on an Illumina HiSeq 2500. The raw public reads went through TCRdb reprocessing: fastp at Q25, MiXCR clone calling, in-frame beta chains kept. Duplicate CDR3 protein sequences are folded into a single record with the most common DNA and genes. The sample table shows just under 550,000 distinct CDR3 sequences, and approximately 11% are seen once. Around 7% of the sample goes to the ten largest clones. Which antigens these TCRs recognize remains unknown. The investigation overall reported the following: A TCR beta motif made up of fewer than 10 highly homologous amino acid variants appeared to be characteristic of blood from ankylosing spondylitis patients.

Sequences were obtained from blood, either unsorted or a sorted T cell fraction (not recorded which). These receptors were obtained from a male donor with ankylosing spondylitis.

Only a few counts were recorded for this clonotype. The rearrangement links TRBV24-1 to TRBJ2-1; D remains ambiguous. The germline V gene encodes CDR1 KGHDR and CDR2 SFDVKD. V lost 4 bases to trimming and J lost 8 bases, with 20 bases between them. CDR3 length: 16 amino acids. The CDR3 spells CATSDPRASMGYEQFF. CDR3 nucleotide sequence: TGTGCCACCAGTGACCCCCGGGCCTCAATGGGGTATGAGCAGTTCTTC.

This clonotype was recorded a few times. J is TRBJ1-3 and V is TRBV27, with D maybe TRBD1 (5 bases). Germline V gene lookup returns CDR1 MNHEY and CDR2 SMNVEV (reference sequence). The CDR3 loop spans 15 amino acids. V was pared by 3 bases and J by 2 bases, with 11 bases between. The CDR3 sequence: CASSFQGEPGNTIYF. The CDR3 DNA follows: TGTGCCAGCAGTTTTCAGGGAGAACCTGGAAACACCATATATTTT.

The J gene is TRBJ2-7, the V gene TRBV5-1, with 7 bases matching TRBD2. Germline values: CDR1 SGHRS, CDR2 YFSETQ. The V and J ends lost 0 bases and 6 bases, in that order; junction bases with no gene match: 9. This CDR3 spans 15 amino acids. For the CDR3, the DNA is TGCGCCAGCAGCTTGGGGACTAGTATGGACTCCGAGCAGTACTTC. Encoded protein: CASSLGTSMDSEQYF.

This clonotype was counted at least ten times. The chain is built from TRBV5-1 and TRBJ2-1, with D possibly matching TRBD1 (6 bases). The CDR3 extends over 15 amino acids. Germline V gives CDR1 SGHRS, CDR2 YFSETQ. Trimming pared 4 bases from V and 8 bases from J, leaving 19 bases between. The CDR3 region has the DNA TGCGCCAGCAGCCCACTGGGGGCTAGGGTCGATGAGCAGTTCTTC. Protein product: CASSPLGARVDEQFF.

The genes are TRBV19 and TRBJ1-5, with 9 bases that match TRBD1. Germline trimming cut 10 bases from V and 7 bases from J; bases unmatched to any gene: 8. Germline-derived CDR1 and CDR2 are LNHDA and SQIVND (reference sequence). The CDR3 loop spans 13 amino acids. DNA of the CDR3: TGTGCCATCGGGACAGGGAGGATCCAGCCCCAGCATTTT. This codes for CAIGTGRIQPQHF.

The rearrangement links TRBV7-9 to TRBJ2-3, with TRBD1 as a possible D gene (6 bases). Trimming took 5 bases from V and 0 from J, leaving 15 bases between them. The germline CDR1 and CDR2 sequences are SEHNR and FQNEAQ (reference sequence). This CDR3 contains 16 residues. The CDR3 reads CASSDKRQASTDTQYF. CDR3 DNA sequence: TGTGCCAGCAGCGACAAAAGACAGGCTAGCACAGATACGCAGTATTTT.

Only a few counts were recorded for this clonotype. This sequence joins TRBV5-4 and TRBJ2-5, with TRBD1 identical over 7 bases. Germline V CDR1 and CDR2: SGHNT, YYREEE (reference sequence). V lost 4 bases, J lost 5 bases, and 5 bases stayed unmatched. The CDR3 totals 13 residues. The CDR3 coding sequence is TGTGCCAGCAGCCGCCAGGGGGATGAGACCCAGTACTTC. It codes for CASSRQGDETQYF.

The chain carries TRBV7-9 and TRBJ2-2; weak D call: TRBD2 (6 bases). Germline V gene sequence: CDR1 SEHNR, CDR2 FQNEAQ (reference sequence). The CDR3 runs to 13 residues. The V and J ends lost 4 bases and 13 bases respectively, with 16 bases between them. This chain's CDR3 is CASSYTPGTWLFF. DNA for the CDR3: TGTGCCAGCAGCTATACCCCAGGGACTTGGCTGTTTTTT.